This entry is about one T cell receptor (beta chain). Its antigen is undetermined. Amplified material comprised TCR beta CDR3 regions derived from RNA transcripts. HTBI-primed RT-PCR formed the first round, and a multiplex PCR formed the second. MiXCR, applied by TCRdb to the multiplex PCR reads, yields one record per CDR3 protein. Here the sample spans approximately 640,000 distinct CDR3 sequences, 35% to 45% being singletons. The entry originates in a study of Graves' ophthalmopathy and Graves' hyperthyroidism. From germline, CDR1 is LNHDA and CDR2 SQIVND (reference sequence). This CDR3 comprises 12 residues. Study-level results: Blood also contained most of the expanded thyroid clonotypes above 0.001 frequency. Sensitivity reached 87.88% and specificity approximately 81% for a 13-signature model separating ophthalmopathy from stable hyperthyroidism.

For donors with ophthalmopathy, the disease showed moderate-to-severe activity, reached CAS ≥3 and NOSPECS ≥4, and had lasted under 3 months. Other autoimmune disease, uncontrolled infection, pregnancy and lactation led to exclusion. Input material: peripheral blood. The rearrangement joins TRBV19 to TRBJ2-5; D is perhaps TRBD2 (6 bases). The J call is uncertain, as TRBJ2-1 better fits the DNA end. The sequence was collected from an adult man with Graves' ophthalmopathy. CDR3 DNA: TGTGCCAGCAGCTCCCGGAGGGAGACCCAGTTCTTC. Its translation: CASSSRRETQFF.